This T cell receptor beta chain was captured by sequencing in a study of technical replicates of blood from a few donors. Libraries were prepared by immunoSEQ multiplex PCR; TCRdb keeps only in-frame clonotypes and omits some of them. The table lists 75,000 to 100,000 clones, about 95% of them singletons. The CDR3 spans 16 residues. In germline, CDR1 is LNHNV, CDR2 YYDKDF (reference sequence). V was clipped by 2 bases and J by 5 bases, with 18 bases between them. The gene calls are TRBV15 and TRBJ2-5; possible D gene TRBD2, 6 bases. The sequence was collected from a human donor in good health. The sample taken for sequencing was T cells isolated from PBMCs. The CDR3 coding sequence is TGTGCCACCAGCAGACTCCCGGTGGGAGGAACTGAGACCCAGTACTTC. It yields the protein CATSRLPVGGTETQYF.